These 6 T cell receptor beta chains share one sample of origin, sequenced in a study of tumor-infiltrating lymphocytes in primary liver carcinoma. Unsorted whole blood yielded the blood RNA, and germline DNA was also extracted. A primer matching the constant region was used to make TCR beta cDNA from approximately 500 ng of total RNA. Investigators got TCR beta libraries out of three nested multiplex PCR rounds, done with slightly modified ARM-PCR. Running approximately 10 cycles apiece, the first two PCR rounds relied on TRBV1-TRBV30 forward primers together with a C-beta reverse primer. TCRdb passed the multiplex PCR reads through MiXCR, listing each CDR3 protein once. The table records roughly 330,000 distinct CDR3 sequences, roughly two thirds of them present only once. The sequencing sample was made of peripheral blood. The receptors originated from a man aged 35 to 55 with primary liver carcinoma and hepatitis B virus infection.

This chain joins TRBV28 and TRBJ1-2; TRBD1 matches 9 bases. CDR1 is MDHEN, CDR2 SYDVKM, per germline. The CDR3 contains 14 residues. The V gene end was trimmed by 6 bases and the J gene end by 6 bases; junction bases not matched to a gene: 8. CDR3 residues: CASRPQGAWDGYTF. CDR3 sequence (DNA): TGTGCCAGCAGGCCACAGGGGGCGTGGGATGGCTACACCTTC.

About this clonotype itself: Compared with germline, one end of the junction differs, possibly owing to a read error. This chain connects TRBV11-2 to TRBJ2-5; D may match TRBD1 or TRBD2 (5 bases each). The CDR3 totals 15 residues. CDR1 and CDR2 from the germline V gene are SGHAT and FQNNGV. The CDR3 here is CVSSPGTQYQETQYF. CDR3 nucleotide sequence: TGTGTCAGCAGCCCCGGGACCCAGTACCAAGAGACCCAATATTTC.

Details on this clonotype: A much larger clone is a single base away; this may be a read error. The chain has TRBV6-5 and TRBJ2-3; D ambiguous. The CDR3 sequence is 13 residues long. Per germline, CDR1 MNHEY and CDR2 SVGAGI. Deletions cut 4 bases from V and 6 bases from J, with 11 bases between. The CDR3 is CASSSDLGDTQYF. Written as DNA, the CDR3 is TGTGCCAGCAGTTCCGATCTAGGGGATACGCAGTATTTT.

This rearrangement joins TRBV11-2 to TRBJ2-2; no firm D call. This CDR3 comprises 11 residues. From germline, CDR1 is SGHAT and CDR2 FQNNGV. V lost 10 bases to trimming and J lost 10 bases, with 13 bases between them. The CDR3 DNA reads TGTGCCATCACACCTTTATCGGAGCTGTTTTTT. Its protein product is CAITPLSELFF.

This clonotype was seen a few times. The V gene is TRBV6-6, the J gene TRBJ2-3, with TRBD1 identical over 8 bases. The germline V gene has CDR1 MNHNY and CDR2 SVGAGI (reference sequence). V lost 6 bases to trimming and J lost 4 bases; unmatched junction nucleotides: 12. CDR3 size: 16 residues. The CDR3 nucleotides read TGTGCCAGCAGCTCAGTCCCAGGGGGCGGATCAGATACGCAGTATTTT. This sequence encodes CASSSVPGGGSDTQYF.

As for this clonotype: No conserved phenylalanine or tryptophan ends this CDR3, so it is likely a read error. The chain has TRBV11-2 and TRBJ2-7, with D perhaps being TRBD1 or TRBD2 (5 bases each). The CDR3 has 14 residues. The germline V gene encodes CDR1 SGHAT and CDR2 FQNNGV. Trimming removed 1 base from V and 3 bases from J, with 10 bases in between. The CDR3 DNA is TGTGCCAGCAGCTTAGGAGGGGAGCTCTACGAGCAGTACTTG. This translates into CASSLGGELYEQYL.